These 12 T cell receptor beta chains came from one sample sequenced in a study of shared clonotypes between healthy human individuals (dated by TCRdb to 2020 to 2021). Receptor amplification or capture employed the immunoSEQ multiplex PCR assay. The table comes from immuneACCESS by way of TCRdb, which keeps in-frame sequences with V and J called. Part of the clones is missing from these tables; in studies checked, under half for an unresolved V gene and the rest for unknown reasons. This sample is represented by more than 2 million clones; 85% to 95% of them were singletons. 0.13% of the sample belongs to the ten largest clones. Sequenced input: naive CD4+ T cells sorted from blood. The cell subset or site label on this specimen signifies: CD45RA+ positively selected. These receptor sequences come from a man younger than 30 in good health.

This clone was picked up one time. The rearrangement joins TRBV6-1 to TRBJ2-1, with D unclear. The CDR3 extends over 12 amino acids. CDR1 and CDR2 from the germline V gene are MNHNS and SASEGT. The germline V and J ends were trimmed by 1 base and 12 bases, with 10 bases remaining between them. The CDR3 here is CASSEDRQPQFF. In DNA, the CDR3 is TGTGCCAGCAGTGAAGATCGGCAACCGCAGTTCTTC.

The genes are TRBV6-6 and TRBJ2-3; D could derive from TRBD1 or TRBD2 (7 bases each). This CDR3 spans 13 amino acids. Per germline, CDR1 MNHNY and CDR2 SVGAGI (reference sequence). V was cut by 6 bases and J by 7 bases, with 14 bases left in between. In DNA, the CDR3 is TGTGCCAGCAGAGACAGGGACTATTATACGCAGTATTTT. Its translation is CASRDRDYYTQYF.

The CDR3 loop is CASSIGDGQETQYF. As DNA, the CDR3 is TGTGCCAGTAGTATAGGAGACGGGCAAGAGACCCAGTACTTC. The chain has TRBV19 and TRBJ2-5; D remains ambiguous. Germline V CDR1 and CDR2: LNHDA, SQIVND (reference sequence). This CDR3 spans 14 amino acids. Between the trimmed V and J ends, which lost 1 base and 2 bases, there was a span of 8 bases.

In this sample, this clone turned up many times. This sequence joins TRBV19 and TRBJ1-2; no reliable D call. CDR3 size: 13 residues. The V gene's germline CDR1 is LNHDA and CDR2 SQIVND (reference sequence). With 5 bases removed from V and 2 bases from J, the gap between germline ends came to 9 bases. CDR3 nucleotide sequence: TGTGCCAGTAGTCCCCCGGGCAACTATGGCTACACCTTC. Translating gives CASSPPGNYGYTF.

The J gene is TRBJ2-5, the V gene TRBV11-1; a possible D gene is TRBD1 (5 bases). CDR1 and CDR2 (germline): SGHAT, FQDESV (reference sequence). This CDR3 has 16 amino acids. With 5 bases removed from V and 2 bases from J, the gap between germline ends came to 18 bases. CDR3 in amino acids: CASSEDDRRIQETQYF. The CDR3 region has the DNA TGTGCCAGCAGCGAAGATGACAGAAGAATTCAAGAGACCCAGTACTTC.

The chain couples TRBV28 to TRBJ2-7; TRBD1 matches 7 bases. This CDR3 spans 15 amino acids. Germline assignment: CDR1 MDHEN and CDR2 SYDVKM. V lost 1 base, J lost 0 bases, and 3 bases stayed unmatched. The CDR3 loop is CASSLLTGFSYEQYF. The DNA of the CDR3 is TGTGCCAGCAGTTTATTGACAGGGTTCTCCTACGAGCAGTACTTC.

The chain has TRBV7-9 and TRBJ2-3; TRBD2 aligns across 13 bases. This CDR3 region has 18 residues. V was clipped by 2 bases and J by 2 bases; unmatched bases: 7. Germline CDR1 SEHNR, CDR2 FQNEAQ (reference sequence). The CDR3 region is CASSLRAGTSGDTDTQYF. In nucleotides, the CDR3 is TGTGCCAGCAGCTTACGAGCCGGGACTAGCGGGGACACAGATACGCAGTATTTT.

The V call is TRBV4-3, the J call TRBJ2-1; 11 nucleotides line up with TRBD2. The CDR3 sequence is 16 residues long. Trimming cost V 3 bases and J 2 bases; bases outside gene matches: 3. Germline CDR1 reads LGHNA; CDR2 reads YSLEER. CDR3 in amino acids: CASSQATSGTYNEQFF. In nucleotides, the CDR3 is TGCGCCAGCAGCCAGGCGACTAGCGGGACCTACAATGAGCAGTTCTTC.

The chain is built from TRBV5-1 and TRBJ2-3, with 10 bases matching TRBD1. The germline V gene has CDR1 SGHRS and CDR2 YFSETQ. The length of the CDR3 is 16 residues. J lost 1 base, V lost 4 bases, and 6 bases had no gene match. The CDR3 region is CASSPRQGARTDTQYF. The CDR3 DNA is TGCGCCAGCAGCCCGCGACAGGGGGCTCGCACAGATACGCAGTATTTT.

This sequence joins TRBV9 and TRBJ2-3; 7 nucleotides agree with TRBD1. CDR1 is SGDLS, CDR2 YYNGEE, per germline. The CDR3 totals 15 residues. Germline trimming cut 0 bases from V and 6 bases from J; bases unmatched to any gene: 7. CDR3 protein: CASSVEGAPGDTQYF. The DNA for the CDR3 is TGTGCCAGCAGCGTAGAGGGGGCGCCGGGGGATACGCAGTATTTT.

This CDR3 reads CASSWALTYEQYF. DNA for the CDR3: TGTGCCAGCAGTTGGGCACTCACCTACGAGCAGTACTTC. The V and J genes are TRBV6-1 and TRBJ2-7; D uncertain. The CDR3 extends over 13 amino acids. Trimming removed 5 bases at V and 2 bases at J, with 10 bases between. Germline V lookup: CDR1 MNHNS, CDR2 SASEGT.

This chain joins TRBV7-9 and TRBJ2-1; 8 nucleotides align to TRBD2. The CDR3 totals 15 residues. J gave up 5 bases and V 2 bases, and 5 bases lay outside the gene matches. Germline V gene data show CDR1 as SEHNR and CDR2 as FQNEAQ (reference sequence). The CDR3 is CASSLPGLGDNEQFF. CDR3 DNA: TGTGCCAGCAGCTTACCGGGACTAGGGGACAATGAGCAGTTCTTC.